These T cell receptor beta chains were read from a single sample in a study of shared T cell receptors in the human thymus. This table comes from immunoSEQ multiplex PCR, and its TCRdb copy is limited to in-frame clones, with some not included. Of roughly 560,000 clones listed, approximately 80% are singletons. The same sample was also used in a study of human thymus T cells.

The sequencing input was thymocytes. Source of these receptors: a boy in the first two years of life with a congenital heart defect. Both conserved end residues are part of each CDR3.

CDR3 protein: CAWSVGRYSYEQYF; J gene: TRBJ2-7; V gene: TRBV30
CDR3 protein: CASSLVPRESNGDYGYTF; J gene: TRBJ1-2; V gene: TRBV5-6
CDR3 protein: CASSQAWTRGGKNEQYF; J gene: TRBJ2-7; V gene: TRBV4-2
CDR3 protein: CASGQNSNQPQHF; J gene: TRBJ1-5; V gene: TRBV5-1
CDR3 protein: CASSPRLYNEQFF; J gene: TRBJ2-1; V gene: TRBV27
CDR3 protein: CATSSGKVPVLAGGGSNEQFF; J gene: TRBJ2-1; V gene: TRBV15
CDR3 protein: CASSQYIPGVRGDTQYF; J gene: TRBJ2-3; V gene: TRBV4-3
CDR3 protein: CASSLTGGVGTYSNQPQHF; J gene: TRBJ1-5; V gene: TRBV5-4
CDR3 protein: CASSDLPSVRGRGAGELFF; J gene: TRBJ2-2; V gene: TRBV27
CDR3 protein: CASSKYTGVRDSLNQPQHF; J gene: TRBJ1-5; V gene: TRBV21-1
CDR3 protein: CASSLYRLRDSYEQYF; J gene: TRBJ2-7; V gene: TRBV7-9
CDR3 protein: CASSLGTSGRDEQFF; J gene: TRBJ2-1; V gene: TRBV7-9
CDR3 protein: CASSLDRGTSGEQFF; J gene: TRBJ2-1; V gene: TRBV6-5
CDR3 protein: CASSLGVNGYTF; J gene: TRBJ1-2; V gene: TRBV7-2
CDR3 protein: CATGPGQGGHEQYF; J gene: TRBJ2-7; V gene: TRBV4-3
CDR3 protein: CASSFIGEETQYF; J gene: TRBJ2-5; V gene: TRBV11-3